This T cell receptor (beta chain) was found in a study of T-cell memory formation after mild COVID-19. Study-wide background: TCR clusters largely stayed donor specific.

TCRdb redid the calling of the 5' RACE reads with MiXCR, one entry per CDR3 protein. Of more than 250,000 distinct CDR3 sequences listed, 16% are singletons. Germline CDR1 reads MNHEY; CDR2 reads SVGEGT. CDR3 length: 14 amino acids. With 3 bases removed from V and 7 bases from J, the gap between germline ends came to 10 bases. This clonotype was seen ten or more times. Its antigen is currently unknown. General study results and limits: CD4+ contracting clones were mainly CM and EM; CD8+ ones, EMRA. The study found balanced CD4/CD8 in clones contracting day 15 to 85 and a CD4+ lean in later expanders.

The sequence derives from a man younger than 35 who had mild COVID-19 (a few samples of this study predate the infection). Cell type and time point are not known. Sample: PBMCs or a T cell subset sorted from them (not recorded which). The genes are TRBV6-2 or TRBV6-3 and TRBJ1-6; perhaps TRBD1 as D (6 bases). CDR3 sequence reads: CASSYTGRNSPLHF. As DNA, the CDR3 is TGTGCCAGCAGTTATACAGGGCGCAATTCACCCCTCCACTTT.